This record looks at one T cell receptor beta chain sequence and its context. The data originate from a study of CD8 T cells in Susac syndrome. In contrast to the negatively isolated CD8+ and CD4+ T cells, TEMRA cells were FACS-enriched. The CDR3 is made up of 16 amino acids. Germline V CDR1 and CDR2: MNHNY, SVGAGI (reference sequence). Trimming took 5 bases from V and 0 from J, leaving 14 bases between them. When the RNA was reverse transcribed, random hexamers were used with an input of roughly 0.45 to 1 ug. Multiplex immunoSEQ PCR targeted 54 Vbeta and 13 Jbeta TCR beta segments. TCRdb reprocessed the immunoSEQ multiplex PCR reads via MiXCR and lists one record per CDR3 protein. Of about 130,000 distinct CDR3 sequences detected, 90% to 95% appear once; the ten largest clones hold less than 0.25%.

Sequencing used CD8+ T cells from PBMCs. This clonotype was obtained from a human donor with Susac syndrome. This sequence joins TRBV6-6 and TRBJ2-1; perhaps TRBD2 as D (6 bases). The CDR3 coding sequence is TGTGCCAGCAGTCTCGGGACTTCCCTCTCCTACAATGAGCAGTTCTTC. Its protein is CASSLGTSLSYNEQFF.